This T cell receptor beta chain came from a study of cytomegalovirus exposure and HLA in healthy donors. Study conclusions and caveats: The study reported that TCR beta sequences accurately predicted HLA-A and HLA-B alleles in most subjects.

Vbeta (60) and Jbeta (13) primers were used in the PCR. Measured with immunoSEQ multiplex PCR; TCRdb has only the in-frame clones, and not every one. The repertoire holds some 99,000 clones, with approximately 70% as singletons. As regards this clone: The antigen remains unidentified.

The CDR3 loop spans 17 amino acids. Germline CDR1 MGHRA, CDR2 YSYEKL. Trimming at V came to 2 bases and at J to 2 bases, leaving 3 bases not matched to a gene. This clonotype was obtained from a woman between 65 and 79 years old in good health and CMV-seropositive. This rearrangement joins TRBV4-1 to TRBJ2-3; 14 bases map to TRBD2. The sequencing sample was made of PBMCs. The CDR3 region has the DNA TGCGCCAGCAGCCAACCGGGACTAGCGGGGGTCACAGATACGCAGTATTTT. This gives the protein CASSQPGLAGVTDTQYF.